This T cell receptor beta chain was identified during a study of identical twins. Findings and limits, study-wide: Models underestimated out-of-frame TCR alpha sharing in monozygotic twins. Without tracking the same donors, conclusions rested on cross-sectional statistical analysis. The more abundant beta clonotypes in cord blood had fewer insertions, and memory repertoires did not show this.

Comments on this clonotype: Its antigen is unidentified.

CDR1 SGHKS and CDR2 YYEKEE come from the germline V gene (reference sequence). V was shortened by 4 bases and J by 4 bases, with 18 bases between the two germline ends. This CDR3 comprises 15 residues. A universal primer site arose from template switching, and cDNA bore unique molecular identifiers. MiXCR was run by TCRdb on the 5' RACE reads, yielding one entry per CDR3 protein. In the table there are approximately 410,000 distinct CDR3 sequences, about 18% of which are singletons. The sequence came from a man aged 45-65 years in good health. This chain joins TRBV5-5 and TRBJ2-7, with TRBD1 as a possible D gene (5 bases). Sequenced: naive T cells sorted from blood. CDR3 DNA: TGTGCCAGCAGCATCACCAGGGTAAAGTTATACGAGCAGTACTTC. This translates into CASSITRVKLYEQYF. Variable domain in full (rest from reference TRBV5-5 and TRBJ2-7): DAGVTQSPTHLIKTRGQQVTLRCSPISGHKSVSWYQQVLGQGPQFIFQYYEKEERGRGNFPDRFSARQFPNYSSELNVNALLLGDSALYLCASSITRVKLYEQYFGPGTRLTVT.